This entry features one TCR beta chain sequence. The antigen remains undetermined. This sample is part of a study of T cells in Graves' hyperthyroidism and ophthalmopathy. The study's findings and limits: Ophthalmopathy cases were set apart from stable hyperthyroidism by a 13 V-J model.

CDR1 and CDR2 (germline): SQVTM, ANQGSEA. Between the trimmed V and J ends, which lost 4 bases and 6 bases, there was a span of 15 bases. The CDR3 loop spans 13 amino acids. From RNA transcripts, TCR beta CDR3 regions were amplified. First-round RT-PCR of the TCR CDR3 relied on the HTBI primer set. One entry per CDR3 protein results from TCRdb running MiXCR on the multiplex PCR reads. The table has over 700,000 distinct CDR3 sequences, 18% seen once. The chain employs TRBV29-1 and TRBJ1-1; D is unresolved. The sequence was collected from a woman between 50 and 59 years old with Graves' hyperthyroidism that later progressed to Graves' ophthalmopathy. Sequencing input: blood. The CDR3 protein is CSVARTPDAEAFF. DNA for the CDR3: TGCAGCGTTGCGAGGACCCCGGACGCTGAAGCTTTCTTT.